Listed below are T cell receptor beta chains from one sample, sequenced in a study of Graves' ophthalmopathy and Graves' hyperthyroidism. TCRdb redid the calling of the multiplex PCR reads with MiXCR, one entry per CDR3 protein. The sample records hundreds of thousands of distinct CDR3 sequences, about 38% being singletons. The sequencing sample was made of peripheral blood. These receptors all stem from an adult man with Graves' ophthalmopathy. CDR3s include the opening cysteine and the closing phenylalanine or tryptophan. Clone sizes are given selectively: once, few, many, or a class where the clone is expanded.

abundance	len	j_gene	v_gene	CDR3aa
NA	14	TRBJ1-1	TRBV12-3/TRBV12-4	CASGRGARDTEAFF
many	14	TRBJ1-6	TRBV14	CASSQGGSNSPLHF
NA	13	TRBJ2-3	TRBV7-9	CASSPRWTDTQYF
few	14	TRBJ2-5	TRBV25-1	CASSAARGQETQYF
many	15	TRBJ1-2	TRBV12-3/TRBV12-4	CASSLASGLGYGYTF
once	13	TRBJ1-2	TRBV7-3	CASSRRDGLGYTF
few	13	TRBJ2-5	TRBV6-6	CATTRGLQETQYF
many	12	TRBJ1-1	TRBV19	CASRRPNAEAFF
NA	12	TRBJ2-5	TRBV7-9	CASMGFGETQYF
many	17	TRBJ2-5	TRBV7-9	CASSLVYGTYYQETQYF
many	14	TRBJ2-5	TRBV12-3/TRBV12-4	CASRDRDREETQYF
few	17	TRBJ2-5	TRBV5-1	CASSRGQGAQGWETQYF
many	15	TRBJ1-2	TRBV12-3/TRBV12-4	CASSFEGSLLNGYTF
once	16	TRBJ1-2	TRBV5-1	CASSESIGTGNDGYTF
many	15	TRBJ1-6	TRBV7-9	CASSLKSSYNSPLHF
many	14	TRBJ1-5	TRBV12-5	CASGSGGRGQPQHF
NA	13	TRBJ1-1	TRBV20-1	CSARGRVYTEAFF
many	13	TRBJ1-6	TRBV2	CASKDSNNSPLHF
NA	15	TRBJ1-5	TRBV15	CAASSQGQAHQPQHF
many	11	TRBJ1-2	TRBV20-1	CSARDQEGYTF
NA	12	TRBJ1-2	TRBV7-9	CASGGLGYGYTF
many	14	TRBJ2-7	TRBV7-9	CASSSQGNSYEQYF
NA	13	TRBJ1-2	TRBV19	CASVEDRGHGYTF
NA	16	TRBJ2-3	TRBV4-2	CASSQEYGRATDTQYF
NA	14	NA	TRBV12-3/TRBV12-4	CASTPLGSYNEQYF
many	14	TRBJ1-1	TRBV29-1	CSVLNTDSNTEAFF
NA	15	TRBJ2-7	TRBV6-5	CASSYVRGETYEQYF
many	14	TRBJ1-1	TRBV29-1	CSVGGTLLNTEAFF
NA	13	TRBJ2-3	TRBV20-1	CSVAMGGTDTQYF
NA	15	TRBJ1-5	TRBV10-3	CASTMTGGRGQPQHF
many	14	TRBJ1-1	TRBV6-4	CASSRDSWNTEAFF
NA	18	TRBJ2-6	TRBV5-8	CASSRPGTGSSGANVLTF
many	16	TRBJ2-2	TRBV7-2	CASSLGRSPNTGELFF
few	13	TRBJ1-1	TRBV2	CATRARANTEAFF
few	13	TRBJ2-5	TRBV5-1	CASSGGLKETQYF
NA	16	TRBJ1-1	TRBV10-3	CASSLTGIGMNTEAFF
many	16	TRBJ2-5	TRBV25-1	CASSDFSGLAEETQYF
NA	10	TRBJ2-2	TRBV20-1	CSAPAGGLFF
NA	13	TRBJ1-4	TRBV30	CAWSRQVSEKLFF
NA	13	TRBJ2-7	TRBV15	CATSLTASYEQYF
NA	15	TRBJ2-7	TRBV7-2	CASSPRTGSAYEQYF
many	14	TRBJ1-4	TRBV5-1	CASSLGEVGGKLFF
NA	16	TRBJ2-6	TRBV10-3	CAISEGGFSGANVLTF